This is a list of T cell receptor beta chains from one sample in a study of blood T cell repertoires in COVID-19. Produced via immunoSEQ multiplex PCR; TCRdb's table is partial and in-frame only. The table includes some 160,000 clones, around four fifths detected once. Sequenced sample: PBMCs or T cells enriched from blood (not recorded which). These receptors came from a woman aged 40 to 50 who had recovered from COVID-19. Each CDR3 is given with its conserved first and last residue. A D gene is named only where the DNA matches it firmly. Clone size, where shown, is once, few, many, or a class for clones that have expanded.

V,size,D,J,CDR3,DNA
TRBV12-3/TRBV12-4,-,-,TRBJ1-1,CASSLPAGYEAFF,TGTGCCAGCAGTTTACCCGCAGGTTACGAAGCTTTCTTT
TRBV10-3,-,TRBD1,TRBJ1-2,CAISDPGTGTPFGYTF,TGTGCCATCAGTGACCCCGGGACAGGTACCCCCTTTGGCTACACCTTC
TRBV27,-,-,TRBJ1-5,CATRQYSNQPQHF,TGTGCCACCCGACAGTATAGCAATCAGCCCCAGCATTTT
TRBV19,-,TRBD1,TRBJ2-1,CASTLEGQGNNEQFF,TGTGCCAGTACCCTAGAGGGACAGGGTAACAATGAGCAGTTCTTC
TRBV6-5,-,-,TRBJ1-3,CASSYSRGSGNTIYF,TGTGCCAGCAGTTACTCCCGGGGGTCCGGAAACACCATATATTTT
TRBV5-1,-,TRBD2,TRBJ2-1,CASRTTGTSGNEQFF,TGCGCCAGCAGAACCACCGGGACTAGCGGGAATGAGCAGTTCTTC
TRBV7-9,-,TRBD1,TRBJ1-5,CASSLAPTGVHQPQHF,TGTGCCAGCAGCTTAGCGCCGACAGGGGTACATCAGCCCCAGCATTTT
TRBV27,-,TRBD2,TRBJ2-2,CASSFTGGVGGELFF,TGTGCCAGCAGTTTTACCGGGGGGGTCGGCGGGGAGCTGTTTTTT
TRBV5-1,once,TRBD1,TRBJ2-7,CASSLAGQASYEQYF,TGCGCCAGCAGCTTGGCTGGACAGGCCTCCTACGAGCAGTACTTC
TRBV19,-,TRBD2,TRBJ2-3,CASSSGGGTDTQYF,TGTGCCAGCTCTAGCGGGGGGGGCACAGATACGCAGTATTTT
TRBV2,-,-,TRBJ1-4,CASSLGGGEKLFF,TGTGCCAGCAGCCTTGGGGGGGGTGAAAAACTGTTTTTT
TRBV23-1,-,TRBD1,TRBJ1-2,CASSQSTGAQFYGYTF,TGCGCCAGCAGTCAATCCACAGGGGCCCAGTTCTATGGCTACACCTTC
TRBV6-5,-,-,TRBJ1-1,CASRGGFHTEAFF,TGTGCCAGCAGGGGCGGGTTTCACACTGAAGCTTTCTTT
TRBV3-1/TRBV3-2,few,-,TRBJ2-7,CASSQALAGNEQYF,TGTGCCAGCAGCCAAGCCCTGGCGGGAAACGAGCAGTACTTC
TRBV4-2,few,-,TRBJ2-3,CASSQDYDRTLTDTQYF,TGTGCCAGCAGCCAAGATTATGACAGGACCCTCACAGATACGCAGTATTTT
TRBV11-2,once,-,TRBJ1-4,CASSGGEKLFF,TGTGCCAGCAGCGGGGGGGAAAAACTGTTTTTT
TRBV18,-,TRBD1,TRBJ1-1,CASSPGQAYTEAFF,TGTGCCAGCTCACCAGGACAGGCGTACACTGAAGCTTTCTTT
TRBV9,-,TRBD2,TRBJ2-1,CASSVAGTTDNEQFF,TGTGCCAGCAGCGTAGCTGGGACTACCGACAATGAGCAGTTCTTC
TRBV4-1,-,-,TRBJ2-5,CASSQDERKETQYF,TGCGCCAGCAGCCAAGATGAGCGGAAAGAGACCCAGTACTTC
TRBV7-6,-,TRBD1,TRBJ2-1,CASSQDRDRSYNEQFF,TGTGCCAGCAGCCAGGATCGGGACAGGAGTTACAATGAGCAGTTCTTC
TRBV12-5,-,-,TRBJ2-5,CASARGLGTQYF,TGTGCTAGTGCCCGAGGCCTAGGGACCCAGTACTTC
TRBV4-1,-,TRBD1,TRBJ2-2,CASSRSGGSGELFF,TGCGCCAGCAGCCGTTCAGGGGGTAGCGGGGAGCTGTTTTTT
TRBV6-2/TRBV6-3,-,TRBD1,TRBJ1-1,CASSIFSLQGTEAFF,TGTGCCAGCAGCATATTCTCACTACAGGGGACTGAAGCTTTCTTT
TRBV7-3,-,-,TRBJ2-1,CASSSRTNSEQFF,TGTGCCAGCAGCTCCCGGACTAACAGTGAGCAGTTCTTC
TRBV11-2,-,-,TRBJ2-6,CASSLSEVGRSGANVLTF,TGTGCCAGCAGCTTGTCCGAAGTGGGCCGCTCTGGGGCCAACGTCCTGACTTTC
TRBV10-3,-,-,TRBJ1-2,CAISESPGYDYGYTF,TGTGCCATCAGTGAGTCTCCAGGGTACGACTATGGCTACACCTTC
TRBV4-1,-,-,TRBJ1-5,CASSQDGGIQPQHF,TGCGCCAGCAGCCAAGACGGGGGGATTCAGCCCCAGCATTTT
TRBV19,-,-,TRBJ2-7,CASSPPRQGTNSYEQYF,TGTGCCAGTAGTCCCCCCCGGCAGGGGACAAACTCCTACGAGCAGTACTTC
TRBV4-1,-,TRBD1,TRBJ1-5,CASSQDKDRGLFQPQHF,TGCGCCAGCAGCCAAGATAAGGACAGGGGGCTTTTTCAGCCCCAGCATTTT
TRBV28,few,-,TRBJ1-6,CASSFSYNSPLHF,TGTGCCAGCAGTTTTAGTTATAATTCACCCCTCCACTTT
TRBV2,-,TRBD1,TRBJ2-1,CASGTGGPVFEQFF,TGTGCCAGCGGGACAGGGGGGCCCGTCTTCGAGCAGTTCTTC
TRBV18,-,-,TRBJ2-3,CASSRRDASSTDTQYF,TGTGCCAGCTCTCGGAGGGATGCTTCTAGCACAGATACGCAGTATTTT
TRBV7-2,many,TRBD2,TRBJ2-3,CASTVRGGRDTQYF,TGTGCCAGCACAGTCCGGGGGGGTAGGGATACGCAGTATTTT
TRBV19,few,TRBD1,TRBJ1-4,CASTPDRKASTNEKLFF,TGTGCCAGTACCCCGGACAGGAAAGCCTCAACTAATGAAAAACTGTTTTTT
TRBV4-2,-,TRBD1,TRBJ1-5,CASSQDWTGRNQPQHF,TGTGCCAGCAGCCAAGATTGGACAGGTAGAAATCAGCCCCAGCATTTT
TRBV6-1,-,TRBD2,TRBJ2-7,CASSETSAYEQYF,TGTGCCAGCAGTGAGACTAGCGCTTACGAGCAGTACTTC
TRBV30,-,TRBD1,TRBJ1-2,CAWTQTGGANYGYTF,TGTGCCTGGACCCAGACAGGGGGAGCTAACTATGGCTACACCTTC
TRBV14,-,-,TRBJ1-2,CASSQVPTGRYGYTF,TGTGCCAGCAGCCAAGTGCCGACAGGACGCTATGGCTACACCTTC
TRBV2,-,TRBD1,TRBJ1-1,CASSEDREQRNTEAFF,TGTGCCAGCAGTGAGGACAGGGAGCAACGTAACACTGAAGCTTTCTTT
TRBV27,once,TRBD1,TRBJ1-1,CASSPLTGETEAFF,TGTGCCAGCAGTCCCTTGACAGGGGAGACTGAAGCTTTCTTT
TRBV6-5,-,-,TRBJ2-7,CASSPLSGDSYEQYF,TGTGCCAGCAGTCCCCTTAGCGGTGATTCCTACGAGCAGTACTTC
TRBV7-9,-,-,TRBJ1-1,CASSWDNRWTEAFF,TGTGCCAGCAGCTGGGACAATAGGTGGACTGAAGCTTTCTTT
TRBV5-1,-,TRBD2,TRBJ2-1,CASRRTSGSSYNEQFF,TGCGCCTCCAGACGGACTAGCGGGAGCTCCTACAATGAGCAGTTCTTC
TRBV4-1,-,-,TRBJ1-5,CASSQENGDAQPQHF,TGCGCCAGCAGCCAAGAAAATGGAGATGCTCAGCCCCAGCATTTT
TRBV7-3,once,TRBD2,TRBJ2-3,CASSPGTSGRSDTQYF,TGTGCCAGCAGCCCAGGGACTAGCGGGAGGTCAGATACGCAGTATTTT
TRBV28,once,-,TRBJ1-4,CASSLFQGNEKLFF,TGTGCCAGCAGTTTATTCCAGGGGAATGAAAAACTGTTTTTT
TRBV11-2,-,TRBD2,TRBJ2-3,CASRTGGGLTDTQYF,TGTGCCAGCAGGACTGGCGGGGGGCTCACAGATACGCAGTATTTT
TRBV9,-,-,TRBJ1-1,CASSARETSSTEAFF,TGTGCCAGCAGCGCGCGGGAGACAAGCAGCACTGAAGCTTTCTTT
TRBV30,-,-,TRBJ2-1,CAWSVLGRVTYNEQFF,TGTGCCTGGAGTGTACTGGGCAGGGTAACCTACAATGAGCAGTTCTTC
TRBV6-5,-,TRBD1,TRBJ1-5,CASSDGTGGNQPQHF,TGTGCCAGCAGCGATGGGACAGGGGGCAATCAGCCCCAGCATTTT
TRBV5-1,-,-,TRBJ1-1,CASSLGDMGTEAFF,TGCGCCAGCAGCTTGGGGGACATGGGCACTGAAGCTTTCTTT
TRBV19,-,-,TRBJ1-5,CASLSSGNNQPQHF,TGTGCCAGCCTATCATCGGGGAACAATCAGCCCCAGCATTTT
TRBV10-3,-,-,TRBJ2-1,CAISAGVEQFF,TGTGCCATCAGTGCAGGGGTTGAGCAGTTCTTC
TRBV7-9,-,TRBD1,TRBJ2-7,CASSQGRTGSEQYF,TGTGCCAGCAGTCAGGGAAGGACAGGAAGCGAGCAGTACTTC
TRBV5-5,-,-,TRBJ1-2,CASSPNEGVGGYTF,TGTGCCAGCAGCCCTAACGAGGGGGTGGGCGGCTACACCTTC
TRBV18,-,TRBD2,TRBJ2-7,CASSPSGSSYEQYF,TGTGCCAGCTCACCGAGCGGGAGCTCCTACGAGCAGTACTTC